Listed here are 30 T cell receptor beta chains from one sample, sequenced in a study of shared clonotypes between healthy human individuals. The data were produced by immunoSEQ multiplex PCR, yet TCRdb's version contains in-frame clones alone and is incomplete. The sample lists about 2.3 million clones; approximately 90% were seen once. Sequencing used naive CD4+ T cells from PBMCs. Subset: CD45RA+ positively selected. The receptors were gathered from a man aged 18 to 30 in good health. Some clones in this sample may be carry-over from other donors' samples.

V and J are TRBV18 and TRBJ2-7; either TRBD1 or TRBD2 may supply D (5 bases each). The CDR3 loop spans 12 amino acids. Per germline, CDR1 KGHSH and CDR2 LQKENI. Between the trimmed V and J ends, which lost 5 bases and 4 bases, there was a span of 9 bases. CDR3 DNA: TGTGCCAGCTCAGGGGACGGTTACGAGCAGTACTTC. Its protein product is CASSGDGYEQYF.

This chain joins TRBV1 and TRBJ1-3. TRBV1 is recorded as a pseudogene. There are 13 residues in the CDR3. The chain's CDR3 is CTSSGVSGNTIYF. CDR3 coding DNA: TGCACCAGCAGCGGGGTGTCGGGAAACACCATATATTTT.

The chain has TRBV30 and TRBJ1-3; the D gene is possibly TRBD1 (6 bases). There are 13 residues in the CDR3. Trimming took 5 bases from V and 7 from J, leaving 15 bases between them. Germline V lookup: CDR1 GTSNPN, CDR2 SVGIG (reference sequence). The CDR3 sequence: CAWRGLPDNTIYF. DNA of the CDR3: TGTGCCTGGCGGGGGCTCCCCGACAACACCATATATTTT.

V and J are TRBV2 and TRBJ2-7; tentative D call: TRBD1 (5 bases). The germline gives CDR1 SNHLY, CDR2 FYNNEI. The germline V and J ends were trimmed by 5 bases and 1 base, with 12 bases remaining between them. There are 14 residues in the CDR3. For the CDR3, the DNA is TGTGCCAGCAGTCGTATACAGGATTCCTACGAGCAGTACTTC. Amino acid sequence: CASSRIQDSYEQYF. The full variable domain, in which reference TRBV2 and TRBJ2-7 provide the parts outside the CDR3, is EPEVTQTPSHQVTQMGQEVILRCVPISNHLYFYWYRQILGQKVEFLVSFYNNEISEKSEIFDDQFSVERPDGSNFTLKIRSTKLEDSAMYFCASSRIQDSYEQYFGPGTRLTVT.

In nucleotides, the CDR3 is TGTGCCAGCAGTTTACCGAAGGGGATATATGGCTACACCTTC. The encoded protein is CASSLPKGIYGYTF. This chain uses TRBV28 with TRBJ1-2; tentatively, D is TRBD1 (5 bases). V shed 2 bases and J shed 5 bases, with 12 bases lying between them. CDR1 MDHEN and CDR2 SYDVKM come from the germline V gene. This CDR3 region has 14 residues.

There are a few counts of this clone. Distinct nucleotide sequences in the sample also encode this CDR3. The CDR3 bases are TGTGCCAGCTCACCTACAGGGAACACTGAAGCTTTCTTT. Its translation is CASSPTGNTEAFF. The V call is TRBV18, the J call TRBJ1-1; D is perhaps TRBD1 (5 bases). The CDR3 covers 13 residues. In germline, CDR1 is KGHSH, CDR2 LQKENI. V dropped 3 bases and J dropped 1 base, with 6 bases sitting between them.

This rearrangement joins TRBV7-2 to TRBJ2-3; 8 positions agree with TRBD2. The CDR3 sequence is 16 residues long. Per germline, CDR1 SGHTA and CDR2 FQGNSA. J was trimmed by 9 bases and V by 6 bases; bases with no gene match: 17. DNA of the CDR3: TGTGCCAGCAGTTGGATCGGCGGGAGGTCCCCCCACACGCAGTATTTT. This sequence encodes CASSWIGGRSPHTQYF.

The chain joins TRBV6-5 to TRBJ1-1; D is perhaps TRBD1 (5 bases). V lost 8 bases and J lost 0, with 10 bases in between. The germline V gene has CDR1 MNHEY and CDR2 SVGAGI. This CDR3 spans 13 amino acids. The CDR3 coding sequence is TGTGCCAGCGAGGGGCGGTTGAACACTGAAGCTTTCTTT. Its protein product is CASEGRLNTEAFF.

The chain carries TRBV7-9 and TRBJ2-3; TRBD1 or TRBD2 may be the D gene (5 bases each). From germline, CDR1 is SEHNR and CDR2 FQNEAQ (reference sequence). Trimming left V 5 bases short and J 2 bases short, with 14 bases between. The CDR3 loop spans 15 amino acids. CDR3 region: CASSQQAGFTDTQYF. The CDR3 DNA is TGTGCCAGCAGCCAACAGGCGGGCTTCACAGATACGCAGTATTTT. The variable domain in full, with the rest retrieved from reference TRBV7-9 and TRBJ2-3, is DTGVSQNPRHKITKRGQNVTFRCDPISEHNRLYWYRQTLGQGPEFLTYFQNEAQLEKSRLLSDRFSAERPKGSFSTLEIQRTEQGDSAMYLCASSQQAGFTDTQYFGPGTRLTVL.

The V and J genes are TRBV5-1 and TRBJ1-4; possible D gene TRBD1, 6 bases. Germline CDR1 reads SGHRS; CDR2 reads YFSETQ. The CDR3 runs 14 residues. V was pared by 3 bases and J by 7 bases, with 13 bases between. This CDR3 reads CASSWGAAAEKLFF. As DNA, the CDR3 is TGCGCCAGCAGCTGGGGGGCAGCCGCTGAAAAACTGTTTTTT.

The rearrangement uses TRBV6-1 and TRBJ2-7; TRBD2 is a possible D gene (6 bases). CDR3 length: 14 residues. V dropped 2 bases and J dropped 3 bases, with 11 bases sitting between them. The V gene's germline CDR1 is MNHNS and CDR2 SASEGT. The CDR3 DNA reads TGTGCCAGCAGTGAACGTGGCGGGGACTACGAGCAGTACTTC. Protein sequence: CASSERGGDYEQYF.

This clone appeared once. The rearrangement uses TRBV18 and TRBJ2-3, with D hard to call. This CDR3 region has 12 residues. Germline V gene data show CDR1 as KGHSH and CDR2 as LQKENI. The V gene lost 3 bases and the J gene lost 5 bases, with 6 bases spanning the gap. The CDR3 loop is CASSPLVDTQYF. CDR3 in DNA: TGTGCCAGCTCACCCCTCGTAGATACGCAGTATTTT. Combining the CDR3 with reference TRBV18 and TRBJ2-3 gives the whole variable domain NAGVMQNPRHLVRRRGQEARLRCSPMKGHSHVYWYRQLPEEGLKFMVYLQKENIIDESGMPKERFSAEFPKEGPSILRIQQVVRGDSAAYFCASSPLVDTQYFGPGTRLTVL.

The V gene is TRBV6-6, the J gene TRBJ1-5; D gene uncertain. Germline CDR1 reads MNHNY; CDR2 reads SVGAGI (reference sequence). This CDR3 comprises 12 residues. The ends were cut back, 0 bases at V and 9 bases at J, with 6 bases in the middle. The CDR3 nucleotides are TGTGCCAGCAGTTACTCCCCTTGGCCCCAGCATTTT. Translated: CASSYSPWPQHF.

This chain uses TRBV18 with TRBJ2-1, with D possibly TRBD1 on 6 matching bases. Trimming shortened V by 3 bases and J by 8 bases, and 17 bases separated the two germline ends. The CDR3 is 15 residues long. Germline-derived CDR1 and CDR2 are KGHSH and LQKENI. Here the CDR3 DNA reads TGTGCCAGCTCACCCAGAGGGGGAGTTGGGGATGAGCAGTTCTTC. It codes for CASSPRGGVGDEQFF.

The chain links TRBV18 to TRBJ1-4; D unresolved. CDR3 length: 15 residues. The germline gives CDR1 KGHSH, CDR2 LQKENI. Between the trimmed V and J ends, which lost 4 bases and 4 bases, there was a span of 13 bases. This CDR3 reads CASSLSAEFNEKLFF. Written as DNA, the CDR3 is TGTGCCAGCTCACTCTCGGCCGAGTTTAATGAAAAACTGTTTTTT.

The rearrangement links TRBV7-8 to TRBJ2-2; TRBD1 matches 8 bases. V shed 5 bases, J shed 6 bases, and the junction held 5 bases outside the gene matches. The CDR3 totals 14 residues. Germline-derived CDR1 and CDR2 are SGHVS and FQNEAQ. The CDR3 region is CASSQPTGAGELFF. In nucleotides, the CDR3 is TGTGCCAGCAGCCAACCGACAGGGGCCGGGGAGCTGTTTTTT.

The CDR3: CASSYRWAGGTDTQYF. The CDR3 DNA reads TGTGCCAGCAGTTACCGGTGGGCGGGAGGCACAGATACGCAGTATTTT. The V and J genes are TRBV6-5 and TRBJ2-3; 7 nucleotides agree with TRBD2. The CDR3 covers 16 residues. Germline-derived CDR1 and CDR2 are MNHEY and SVGAGI. Trimming took 2 bases from V and 1 from J; bases not matched to a gene: 6.

This sequence joins TRBV12-1 and TRBJ1-5. TRBV12-1 constitutes a pseudogene. The CDR3 sequence is 17 residues long. The DNA of the CDR3 is TGTGCCAGCAGCCCAATAATAATTGCGTGGGGTGATCAGCCCCAGCATTTT. It codes for CASSPIIIAWGDQPQHF.

The chain links TRBV27 to TRBJ2-3; D unclear. The CDR3 covers 13 residues. Germline-derived CDR1 and CDR2 are MNHEY and SMNVEV (reference sequence). Deletions cut 3 bases from V and 6 bases from J, with 10 bases between. The CDR3 reads CASSFWVPDTQYF. The CDR3 nucleotides read TGTGCCAGCAGTTTTTGGGTTCCCGATACGCAGTATTTT.

The genes are TRBV7-9 and TRBJ1-5; 7 bases are shared with TRBD1. CDR1 is SEHNR, CDR2 FQNEAQ, per germline (reference sequence). Losses at the gene ends were 5 bases for V and 0 bases for J; bases not matched to a gene: 10. The CDR3 is 17 residues long. CDR3 DNA sequence: TGTGCCAGCAGCGTGTGGGACAGTACCCTTAGCAATCAGCCCCAGCATTTT. Translating gives CASSVWDSTLSNQPQHF.

The genes are TRBV21-1 and TRBJ2-7. TRBV21-1 is recorded as a pseudogene. The CDR3 extends over 17 amino acids. In DNA, the CDR3 is TGTGCCAGCAGCCCCCAACTTCAGGGACGGAGGACCTACGAGCAGTACTTC. Encoded protein: CASSPQLQGRRTYEQYF.

The chain carries TRBV11-2 and TRBJ2-3; 7 bases match TRBD1. Germline trimming cut 5 bases from V and 4 bases from J; bases unmatched to any gene: 12. Germline V gives CDR1 SGHAT, CDR2 FQNNGV. The CDR3 runs to 16 residues. CDR3 sequence (DNA): TGTGCCAGCAGCAACTTAGGGGGCGCCGTCGCAGATACGCAGTATTTT. It encodes CASSNLGGAVADTQYF.

This clone came up once. The chain has TRBV4-1 and TRBJ2-3, with D perhaps matching TRBD2 (5 bases). The germline V and J ends were trimmed by 4 bases and 2 bases, with 13 bases remaining between them. Germline-derived CDR1 and CDR2 are MGHRA and YSYEKL. The CDR3 totals 15 residues. The CDR3 here is CASSPLGGNTDTQYF. The CDR3 bases are TGCGCCAGCAGCCCACTAGGCGGTAACACAGATACGCAGTATTTT.

This chain joins TRBV28 and TRBJ2-2; a possible D gene is TRBD2 (5 bases). The V gene lost 4 bases and the J gene lost 3 bases, with 12 bases spanning the gap. Germline CDR1 and CDR2: MDHEN and SYDVKM. This CDR3 comprises 15 residues. The CDR3 loop is CASSSGGGYTGELFF. The CDR3 DNA is TGTGCCAGCAGTTCGGGCGGCGGGTACACCGGGGAGCTGTTTTTT.

The rearrangement uses TRBV28 and TRBJ2-7; D may correspond to TRBD1 or TRBD2 (5 bases each). Germline V gene lookup returns CDR1 MDHEN and CDR2 SYDVKM. Trimming stripped 2 bases from V and 9 bases from J, with 11 bases between. The CDR3 extends over 12 amino acids. CDR3 DNA sequence: TGTGCCAGCAGTTTAGGGGACGTTTTGCAGTACTTC. It translates to CASSLGDVLQYF.

The rearrangement links TRBV7-2 to TRBJ2-1; no reliable D call. Trimming shortened V by 1 base and J by 9 bases, and 13 bases separated the two germline ends. The CDR3 runs 14 residues. In germline, CDR1 is SGHTA, CDR2 FQGNSA. CDR3 DNA sequence: TGTGCCAGCAGCTTAGGGGCTAGTTCGAGTGAGCAGTTCTTC. It specifies CASSLGASSSEQFF. Full variable domain (outside the CDR3, taken from reference TRBV7-2 and TRBJ2-1): GAGVSQSPSNKVTEKGKDVELRCDPISGHTALYWYRQSLGQGLEFLIYFQGNSAPDKSGLPSDRFSAERTGGSVSTLTIQRTQQEDSAVYLCASSLGASSSEQFFGPGTRLTVL.

The chain recombines TRBV28 with TRBJ2-7, with TRBD2 as a possible D gene (7 bases). The length of the CDR3 is 16 residues. V gave up 5 bases and J gave up 0 bases, with 17 bases separating them. CDR1 and CDR2 (germline): MDHEN, SYDVKM. The CDR3, as DNA: TGTGCCAGCAGTCCCAGGGGACTAATAGGCTCCTACGAGCAGTACTTC. It specifies CASSPRGLIGSYEQYF.

The chain couples TRBV29-1 to TRBJ2-4, with D tentatively TRBD1 or TRBD2 (5 bases each). The CDR3 consists of 15 residues. Germline CDR1 reads SQVTM; CDR2 reads ANQGSEA. V was pared by 6 bases and J by 5 bases, with 20 bases between. CDR3: CSVGVGTRNENIQYF. CDR3 DNA: TGCAGCGTCGGCGTAGGGACCCGTAATGAAAACATTCAGTACTTC.

The chain joins TRBV6-1 to TRBJ2-7, with 8 bases aligning to TRBD1. From germline, CDR1 is MNHNS and CDR2 SASEGT. This CDR3 spans 15 amino acids. V dropped 7 bases and J dropped 6; count of bases not matched to a gene: 14. CDR3 loop: CASTEPGQGAGEQYF. The CDR3 DNA sequence: TGTGCCAGCACCGAACCAGGGCAGGGGGCGGGCGAGCAGTACTTC.

The chain couples TRBV5-1 to TRBJ2-1, with 8 positions matching TRBD2. The CDR3 spans 17 residues. CDR1 is SGHRS and CDR2 is YFSETQ in the germline V gene. V lost 0 bases and J lost 5; bases outside the gene matches: 10. The CDR3 loop reads CASSLALTSGDDNEQFF. The CDR3 DNA reads as TGCGCCAGCAGCTTGGCCCTAACTAGCGGAGATGACAATGAGCAGTTCTTC. Drawing the rest from reference TRBV5-1 and TRBJ2-1, the complete variable domain is KAGVTQTPRYLIKTRGQQVTLSCSPISGHRSVSWYQQTPGQGLQFLFEYFSETQRNKGNFPGRFSGRQFSNSRSEMNVSTLELGDSALYLCASSLALTSGDDNEQFFGPGTRLTVL.